This entry describes one TCR beta chain. As yet, its antigen is unknown. The data derive from a study of T cell responses to AZD1222 COVID-19 vaccine. Study conclusions and caveats: Within unmutated variant regions lay the reported targets of nearly half of spike-specific TCRs.

CDR3 length: 15 amino acids. V dropped 3 bases and J dropped 4; count of bases not matched to a gene: 10. Germline CDR1 SGHKS, CDR2 YYEKEE (reference sequence). Sequenced by immunoSEQ multiplex PCR; TCRdb stores in-frame clones only, minus some. Of 110,000 to 150,000 clones in the sample, more than 90% were seen once. Sequenced material: peripheral blood, taken on day 0 of AZD1222 vaccination. The chain couples TRBV5-5 to TRBJ2-7; 7 nucleotides line up with TRBD1. The TCR was taken from an adult in good health. CDR3: CASSSGQELLYEQYF. CDR3 nucleotides: TGTGCCAGCAGCTCCGGACAGGAGCTCCTATACGAGCAGTACTTC. The variable domain in full, completed from reference TRBV5-5 and TRBJ2-7, reads DAGVTQSPTHLIKTRGQQVTLRCSPISGHKSVSWYQQVLGQGPQFIFQYYEKEERGRGNFPDRFSARQFPNYSSELNVNALLLGDSALYLCASSSGQELLYEQYFGPGTRLTVT.